The source of this T cell receptor beta chain is a study of technical replicates of blood from several donors. Here immunoSEQ multiplex PCR was the method, and the copy in TCRdb shows in-frame clones only, minus some. Among 75,000 to 100,000 clones listed, roughly 96% were seen once. Germline assignment: CDR1 MNHEY and CDR2 SVGAGI. The CDR3 length is 13 residues. Trimming cost V 6 bases and J 5 bases; bases outside gene matches: 6. Sequenced input: T cells isolated from PBMCs. V gene TRBV6-5 combines with J gene TRBJ1-1; 7 positions agree with TRBD1. The sequence was collected from a human donor in good health. In DNA, the CDR3 is TGTGCCAGCAGACCTACAGGGGTGACTGAAGCTTTCTTT. Amino acid sequence: CASRPTGVTEAFF.